Shown below are 13 T cell receptor delta chains from a single sample sequenced in a study of gamma-delta chains in newborns, infants, children. TCRdb re-processed the reads using CATT. This sample has under 4,000 delta-chain clones, with around 0.65% found just once. The material sequenced was blood. These receptors all stem from a child who was a newborn, infant or young child, either healthy, febrile or measles-vaccinated (not recorded which).

By proportion, this clone is large. The chain is built from TRDV2 and TRDJ3, with 9 positions matching TRDD3. The CDR3 has 17 amino acids. V lost 2 bases and J lost 1; bases outside the gene matches: 2. Germline CDR1 and CDR2: GEAIGNYY and EKD. The chain's CDR3 is CACDITGGSWDTRQMFF. The CDR3 bases are TGTGCCTGTGACATTACTGGGGGATCCTGGGACACCCGACAGATGTTTTTC.

This clone was observed a few times. This DNA's translation and the protein TCRdb lists, from a much larger clone, do not match at residue 11, likely due to a read error; the protein shown is translated from the DNA. The chain employs TRDV2 and TRDJ3; TRDD3 agrees at 8 bases. Germline V gene sequence: CDR1 GEAIGNYY, CDR2 EKD. CDR3 length: 20 amino acids. J lost 0 bases, V lost 0 bases, and 9 bases had no gene match. Written as DNA, the CDR3 is TGTGCCTGTGACACCGTTTGGGGGATCGACCCCTCCTGGGACACCCGACAGATGTTTTTC. This gives the protein CACDTVWGIDPSWDTRQMFF.

V gene TRDV1 combines with J gene TRDJ3, with a possible D match to TRDD3 (9 bases). CDR1 and CDR2 (germline): TSWWSYY, QGS. The CDR3 spans 25 residues. Trimming stripped 3 bases from V and 0 bases from J, with 33 bases between. The CDR3 spells CALGEGLPRMLVGDMSSWDTRQMFF. CDR3 DNA sequence: TGTGCTCTTGGGGAGGGCCTTCCTAGAATGCTAGTGGGGGATATGAGCTCCTGGGACACCCGACAGATGTTTTTC.

The table lists this clone with a few counts. A junction end diverges from the germline sequence, so it may reflect a read error. The chain links TRDV2 to TRDJ3, with 10 bases identical to TRDD3. This CDR3 is 18 amino acids long. Germline loops: CDR1 GEAIGNYY, CDR2 EKD. CDR3 sequence reads: CACGTGGYVAWDTRQMFF. In nucleotides, the CDR3 is TGTGCCTGTGGCACCGGGGGATACGTAGCCTGGGACACCCGACAGATGTTTTTC.

This clone was detected a few times. The mismatch at residue 7 between this DNA's translation and the TCRdb protein of a much larger clone likely reflects a read error; the protein shown is translated from the DNA. The V and J genes are TRDV2 and TRDJ3; D is uncertain. V was shortened by 1 base and J by 2 bases, with 8 bases between the two germline ends. The germline V gene encodes CDR1 GEAIGNYY and CDR2 EKD. The CDR3 extends over 16 amino acids. The CDR3 here is CACDTVGTWDTRQMFF. DNA of the CDR3: TGTGCCTGTGACACGGTGGGTACCTGGGACACCCGACAGATGTTTTTC.

This clone was observed a few times. A far larger clone is only one base removed, so a read error is likely. Distinct nucleotide sequences in the sample also encode this CDR3. This sequence joins TRDV2 and TRDJ3, with 11 nucleotides matching TRDD3. The CDR3 loop spans 19 amino acids. CDR1 GEAIGNYY and CDR2 EKD come from the germline V gene. The CDR3 loop is CACDTAGLGDNWDTRQMFF. For the CDR3, the DNA is TGTGCCTGCGACACCGCCGGACTGGGGGATAACTGGGACACCCGACAGATGTTTTTC.

In this sample, this clone turned up a few times. The TCRdb protein comes from a much larger clone and disagrees with this DNA's translation at residue 14, likely due to a read error; the protein given here is derived from the DNA. The rearrangement uses TRDV2 and TRDJ1, with 9 bases matching TRDD3. This CDR3 comprises 17 residues. Looked up from germline, CDR1 is GEAIGNYY and CDR2 is EKD. The CDR3: CACDTVGGIHYGDELIF. CDR3 nucleotide sequence: TGTGCCTGTGACACCGTCGGGGGGATACATTACGGCGATGAACTCATCTTT.

About this clone: TCRdb attributes to this sequence the protein of a much larger clone, which differs from the DNA translation at residue 3; a read error is likely, and the protein displayed is translated from the DNA. The V call is TRDV2, the J call TRDJ3, with 12 bases fitting TRDD3. The CDR3 contains 18 residues. Germline-derived CDR1 and CDR2 are GEAIGNYY and EKD. In nucleotides, the CDR3 is TGTGCCAGTGACACTGGGGGATACAGCTCCTGGGACACCCGACAGATGTTTTTC. Its protein product is CASDTGGYSSWDTRQMFF.

The sample holds a few counts of this clone. A far larger clone is one nucleotide away, so this likely arose from a read error. The same CDR3 arises from other DNA sequences in this sample as well. V usage is TRDV2 and J usage is TRDJ3; the match to TRDD3 covers 7 bases. The CDR3 sequence is 18 residues long. Germline lookup yields CDR1 GEAIGNYY and CDR2 EKD. CDR3 coding DNA: TGTGCCTGTGACACCGTTTGGGGGAGCTCCTGGGACACTCGACAGATGTTTTTC. It translates to CACDTVWGSSWDTRQMFF.

This clone was seen only a few times. A far larger clone differs by one base, so this is likely a read error. The sample carries other DNA sequences with the same CDR3. This chain joins TRDV2 and TRDJ2; 9 positions match TRDD3. CDR1 is GEAIGNYY, CDR2 EKD, per germline. The CDR3 consists of 16 residues. CDR3 region: CACDVLGEALTAQLFF. CDR3 sequence (DNA): TGTGCCTGTGACGTACTGGGGGAAGCTTTGACAGCACAGCTCTTCTTT.

Regarding this clone: Just one base apart from a much larger clone, this may be a read error. This sequence joins TRDV2 and TRDJ3; D may correspond to TRDD2 or TRDD3 (6 bases each). The CDR3 contains 18 residues. Germline CDR1 and CDR2: GEAIGNYY and EKD. The CDR3 region has the DNA TGTGCCTGTGACACCTGGGGGTCTTCCTCCCGGGACACCCGACAGATGTTTTTC. It codes for CACDTWGSSSRDTRQMFF.

This clone showed up just a few times. The protein given by TCRdb reflects a much larger clone and differs at residue 4 from this DNA's translation, likely from a read error; the protein shown is the DNA's translation. The V gene is TRDV2, the J gene TRDJ1, with TRDD3 identical over 8 bases. Germline V gives CDR1 GEAIGNYY, CDR2 EKD. The CDR3 contains 17 residues. The CDR3 coding sequence is TGTGCCTGTGGCACCGTCGGGGGGATATATTACGGCGATAAACTCATCTTT. Its protein is CACGTVGGIYYGDKLIF.

This clone has ten or more counts. Since a much larger clone is just one base distant, this may be a read error. The rearrangement uses TRDV2 and TRDJ2; 11 nucleotides match TRDD3. Germline V lookup: CDR1 GEAIGNYY, CDR2 EKD. The length of the CDR3 is 16 residues. DNA of the CDR3: TGTGCCCGTGATGGCCTGGGGGATACTCCGACAGCACAACTCTTCTTT. As protein: CARDGLGDTPTAQLFF.